The 26 T cell receptor beta chains listed next were all sequenced from one sample in a study of shared clonotypes between healthy human individuals. Sequenced by immunoSEQ multiplex PCR; TCRdb stores in-frame clones only, minus some. Of about 600,000 clones in the sample, 95% to 98% were seen once. It was CD45RO-negative cells, positively selected for CCR7, that made up naive CD8 cells, with terminally differentiated effector memory CD45RA+ cells excluded. The sequencing sample was made of naive CD8+ T cells sorted from blood. The origin of the receptors is a man aged 25 to 40 in good health.

V and J are TRBV29-1 and TRBJ2-1, with 13 nucleotides matching TRBD2. CDR1 and CDR2 from the germline V gene are SQVTM and ANQGSEA. The CDR3 loop spans 14 amino acids. After removal of 7 bases from V and 7 bases from J, the junction contained 7 bases not matched to a gene. CDR3 protein: CSAKLAGGINEQFF. The CDR3 nucleotides are TGCAGCGCTAAACTAGCGGGAGGGATTAATGAGCAGTTCTTC.

The J gene is TRBJ2-7, the V gene TRBV7-9, with a tentative D call TRBD1 (6 bases). Trimming shortened V by 3 bases and J by 7 bases, and 7 bases separated the two germline ends. Germline assignment: CDR1 SEHNR and CDR2 FQNEAQ (reference sequence). The CDR3 loop spans 11 amino acids. The CDR3 sequence: CASSFQGEQYF. The DNA for the CDR3 is TGTGCCAGCAGCTTTCAGGGGGAGCAGTACTTC. The whole variable domain, filled in from reference TRBV7-9 and TRBJ2-7, reads DTGVSQNPRHKITKRGQNVTFRCDPISEHNRLYWYRQTLGQGPEFLTYFQNEAQLEKSRLLSDRFSAERPKGSFSTLEIQRTEQGDSAMYLCASSFQGEQYFGPGTRLTVT.

V usage is TRBV7-9 and J usage is TRBJ2-1, with a weak D call TRBD2 (6 bases). Trimming pared 5 bases from V and 0 bases from J, leaving 17 bases between. This CDR3 has 17 amino acids. CDR1 SEHNR and CDR2 FQNEAQ come from the germline V gene (reference sequence). CDR3 protein: CASSPSLGGSSYNEQFF. CDR3 nucleotides: TGTGCCAGCAGCCCATCGCTCGGGGGTAGCTCCTACAATGAGCAGTTCTTC.

This clone came up once. The rearrangement uses TRBV27 and TRBJ2-1; TRBD2 matches 7 bases. The CDR3 covers 16 residues. V gave up 1 base and J gave up 4 bases; unmatched junction bases: 7. Per germline, CDR1 MNHEY and CDR2 SMNVEV (reference sequence). CDR3 nucleotide sequence: TGTGCCAGCAGTTTATTGCCAGCGGGACTTTACAATGAGCAGTTCTTC. This encodes CASSLLPAGLYNEQFF.

V usage is TRBV30 and J usage is TRBJ1-1, with 9 bases lining up with TRBD1. The CDR3 totals 12 residues. The V and J ends lost 5 bases and 5 bases, in that order; junction bases with no gene match: 3. CDR1 is GTSNPN and CDR2 is SVGIG in the germline V gene (reference sequence). The chain's CDR3 is CAWGTGRTEAFF. The CDR3 DNA reads as TGTGCCTGGGGGACAGGGAGGACTGAAGCTTTCTTT.

Points on this clone: Sequence at one end of the junction differs from germline and may be a read error. This chain connects TRBV10-1 to TRBJ2-2; D perhaps matches TRBD2 (5 bases). The CDR3 extends over 14 amino acids. The germline gives CDR1 WNHNN, CDR2 SYGVQD (reference sequence). DNA of the CDR3: TGCGCCAGCAATGAGGGAGTCGGCACCGGGGAGCTGTTTTTT. It encodes CASNEGVGTGELFF.

This rearrangement joins TRBV5-5 to TRBJ2-2, with TRBD1 matching over 7 bases. Germline lookup yields CDR1 SGHKS and CDR2 YYEKEE (reference sequence). V shed 6 bases, J shed 0 bases, and the junction held 5 bases outside the gene matches. CDR3 size: 15 residues. CDR3 DNA sequence: TGTGCCAGCACATTCGGGACAGCGAACACCGGGGAGCTGTTTTTT. This translates into CASTFGTANTGELFF.

The chain joins TRBV28 to TRBJ2-1; 7 nucleotides line up with TRBD2. The J segment lost 3 bases and the V segment lost 2 bases, leaving 4 bases of the junction unmatched. Looked up from germline, CDR1 is MDHEN and CDR2 is SYDVKM. The CDR3 runs 15 residues. The CDR3 spells CASSLRSGIYNEQFF. As DNA, the CDR3 is TGTGCCAGCAGTTTAAGGAGCGGGATCTACAATGAGCAGTTCTTC.

V and J are TRBV13 and TRBJ2-7, with D uncertain. The germline CDR1 and CDR2 sequences are PRHDT and FYEKMQ (reference sequence). CDR3 length: 13 amino acids. Trimming took 5 bases from V and 4 from J, leaving 12 bases between them. This chain's CDR3 is CASSLEKRYEQYF. CDR3 in DNA: TGTGCCAGCAGCCTTGAGAAGAGATACGAGCAGTACTTC.

The chain links TRBV6-1 to TRBJ2-2; no firm D call. The CDR3 runs 11 residues. V was clipped by 1 base and J by 9 bases, with 3 bases between them. The germline V gene has CDR1 MNHNS and CDR2 SASEGT. CDR3 in amino acids: CASSEERELFF. Written as DNA, the CDR3 is TGTGCCAGCAGTGAAGAACGGGAGCTGTTTTTT.

V and J are TRBV7-8 and TRBJ2-3; 9 bases are a match to TRBD1. The CDR3 sequence is 16 residues long. J gave up 7 bases and V 1 base, and 9 bases lay outside the gene matches. CDR1 SGHVS and CDR2 FQNEAQ come from the germline V gene. The CDR3: CASSLGLTGGGHTQYF. CDR3 coding DNA: TGTGCCAGCAGCTTAGGACTTACAGGGGGCGGGCATACGCAGTATTTT.

J is TRBJ1-4 and V is TRBV30, with 12 bases that match TRBD1. This CDR3 is 14 amino acids long. Per the germline V gene, CDR1 is GTSNPN and CDR2 is SVGIG (reference sequence). Trimming at V came to 2 bases and at J to 12 bases, leaving 7 bases not matched to a gene. The CDR3 reads CAWSRGQGAGELFF. CDR3 DNA: TGTGCCTGGAGTAGGGGACAGGGGGCCGGGGAACTGTTTTTT.

The chain links TRBV5-5 to TRBJ1-2; 12 bases map to TRBD1. The CDR3 loop spans 16 amino acids. V shed 2 bases, J shed 6 bases, and the junction held 8 bases outside the gene matches. Germline CDR1 and CDR2: SGHKS and YYEKEE (reference sequence). CDR3 amino acids: CASSLNRDRGPDGYTF. CDR3 nucleotides: TGTGCCAGCAGCTTAAATCGGGACAGGGGGCCGGATGGCTACACCTTC. Variable domain in full (rest from reference TRBV5-5 and TRBJ1-2): DAGVTQSPTHLIKTRGQQVTLRCSPISGHKSVSWYQQVLGQGPQFIFQYYEKEERGRGNFPDRFSARQFPNYSSELNVNALLLGDSALYLCASSLNRDRGPDGYTFGSGTRLTVV.

The V call is TRBV15, the J call TRBJ2-2, with 7 nucleotides matching TRBD1. This CDR3 spans 18 amino acids. V was pared by 3 bases and J by 3 bases, with 13 bases of the junction left unmatched. CDR1 LNHNV and CDR2 YYDKDF come from the germline V gene (reference sequence). CDR3: CATSSTIDRDLYTGELFF. In DNA form, the CDR3 reads TGTGCCACCAGCAGCACCATAGACAGGGATTTATACACCGGGGAGCTGTTTTTT. The full variable domain, rest sourced from reference TRBV15 and TRBJ2-2, is DAMVIQNPRYQVTQFGKPVTLSCSQTLNHNVMYWYQQKSSQAPKLLFHYYDKDFNNEADTPDNFQSRRPNTSFCFLDIRSPGLGDTAMYLCATSSTIDRDLYTGELFFGEGSRLTVL.

The chain employs TRBV4-1 and TRBJ2-7; 8 bases match TRBD2. V shed 1 base and J 5 bases; nucleotides not matched to a gene: 4. The germline V gene has CDR1 MGHRA and CDR2 YSYEKL. This CDR3 has 14 amino acids. The CDR3 loop reads CASSQGTSSDEQYF. In DNA form, the CDR3 reads TGCGCCAGCAGCCAAGGGACTAGCAGTGACGAGCAGTACTTC.

J is TRBJ1-5 and V is TRBV6-1; D call uncertain. V gave up 4 bases and J gave up 0 bases, with 7 bases separating them. This CDR3 has 14 amino acids. Germline CDR1 reads MNHNS; CDR2 reads SASEGT. CDR3 sequence: CASSGRISNQPQHF. In DNA form, the CDR3 reads TGTGCCAGCAGTGGACGGATTAGCAATCAGCCCCAGCATTTT.

The genes are TRBV7-2 and TRBJ2-7; 8 nucleotides match TRBD2. The CDR3 is made up of 14 amino acids. J was trimmed by 4 bases and V by 10 bases; bases with no gene match: 12. Germline V gene data show CDR1 as SGHTA and CDR2 as FQGNSA. The CDR3 loop reads CAIEWAGGSYEQYF. The CDR3 DNA sequence: TGTGCCATAGAGTGGGCGGGAGGCTCGTACGAGCAGTACTTC.

The chain is built from TRBV9 and TRBJ1-2; a weak D match, TRBD1 (5 bases). The germline gives CDR1 SGDLS, CDR2 YYNGEE. The V end lost 3 bases, the J end lost 7 bases, and 13 bases lay between the germline ends. The CDR3 runs 13 residues. The CDR3 DNA follows: TGTGCCAGCAGCGGGGGCCCGGTCTCTGGCTACACCTTC. Amino acid sequence: CASSGGPVSGYTF.

V is TRBV10-3 and J is TRBJ1-2; D not resolved. Trimming shortened V by 3 bases and J by 5 bases, and 10 bases separated the two germline ends. Germline V gene data show CDR1 as ENHRY and CDR2 as SYGVKD. The CDR3 contains 13 residues. The chain's CDR3 is CAISDEDYYGYTF. The CDR3 region has the DNA TGTGCCATCAGTGACGAGGACTATTATGGCTACACCTTC.

The chain employs TRBV6-5 and TRBJ2-7, with D hard to call. CDR3 length equals 12 residues. V lost 4 bases to trimming and J lost 0 bases, with 4 bases between them. Looked up from germline, CDR1 is MNHEY and CDR2 is SVGAGI. The chain's CDR3 is CASSSPSYEQYF. CDR3 nucleotide sequence: TGTGCCAGCAGTTCGCCCTCCTACGAGCAGTACTTC.

Comments on this clone: Other DNA sequences in the same sample also yield this CDR3. V and J are TRBV5-4 and TRBJ2-3; D unclear. CDR1 is SGHNT, CDR2 YYREEE, per germline (reference sequence). The CDR3 is 12 amino acids. V was shortened by 4 bases and J by 0 bases, with 3 bases between the two germline ends. The CDR3, as DNA: TGTGCCAGCAGCGACAGCACAGATACGCAGTATTTT. Amino acids: CASSDSTDTQYF.

This clone was found once. Compared with germline, one end of the junction differs, possibly owing to a read error. This chain connects TRBV9 to TRBJ2-2, with 10 bases matching TRBD1. The length of the CDR3 is 16 residues. Germline values: CDR1 SGDLS, CDR2 YYNGEE. The CDR3 here is CASSSRTGGNAGELFF. The CDR3, as DNA: TGTGCCAGCAGCTCCAGGACAGGGGGGAACGCCGGGGAGCTGTTTTTT.

The genes are TRBV23-1 and TRBJ2-2; perhaps TRBD1 as D (6 bases). TRBV23-1 is an ORF for which the function is uncertain. V was clipped by 2 bases and J by 5 bases, with 9 bases between them. CDR3 length: 14 residues. The CDR3 sequence is CASSQRTVTGELFF. CDR3 sequence (DNA): TGCGCCAGCAGTCAAAGGACAGTAACCGGGGAGCTGTTTTTT.

J is TRBJ2-7 and V is TRBV7-2, with 12 bases fitting TRBD2. V was clipped by 0 bases and J by 3 bases; unmatched bases: 3. The CDR3 sequence is 16 residues long. Germline V lookup: CDR1 SGHTA, CDR2 FQGNSA. CDR3 in amino acids: CASSLATSGRYYEQYF. Here the CDR3 DNA reads TGTGCCAGCAGCTTAGCTACTAGCGGGAGGTACTACGAGCAGTACTTC.

V usage is TRBV9 and J usage is TRBJ2-1, with TRBD2 identical over 12 bases. V shed 3 bases and J 0 bases; nucleotides not matched to a gene: 4. The CDR3 has 17 residues. Germline V gene sequence: CDR1 SGDLS, CDR2 YYNGEE. The CDR3 reads CASSEGTSGLSYNEQFF. CDR3 nucleotide sequence: TGTGCCAGCAGCGAGGGGACTAGCGGGCTCTCCTACAATGAGCAGTTCTTC.

This clone was observed a single time. The V and J genes are TRBV6-5 and TRBJ2-7; TRBD1 aligns across 7 bases. CDR3 length: 15 amino acids. The V and J ends lost 1 base and 1 base, in that order; junction bases with no gene match: 4. The germline gives CDR1 MNHEY, CDR2 SVGAGI. The CDR3 sequence is CASSYFMGQSYEQYF. The CDR3 DNA sequence: TGTGCCAGCAGTTACTTTATGGGACAGTCCTACGAGCAGTACTTC.